This T cell receptor (beta chain) was retrieved from a study of prognosis after radiotherapy for stage I lung cancer. Two rounds of multiplex PCR amplified TCR beta CDR3 from genomic DNA. For every TRBV and TRBJ gene, a specific primer was used in first-round PCR. TCRdb reprocessed the multiplex PCR reads with MiXCR, giving one entry per CDR3 protein. The table lists almost 40,000 distinct CDR3 sequences, around 22% of them singletons. At least ten counts were recorded for this clonotype. The germline V gene encodes CDR1 SGHNT and CDR2 YYREEE (reference sequence). This CDR3 contains 16 residues. V shed 1 base and J 0 bases; nucleotides not matched to a gene: 6.

The material was PBMCs, obtained before or after stereotactic body radiation therapy (not recorded which). The V and J genes are TRBV5-4 and TRBJ2-7; the match to TRBD1 covers 8 bases. This TCR derives from a donor at least 50 years old with non-small cell lung cancer. The CDR3 is CASSLSRTGNSYEQYF. Written as DNA, the CDR3 is TGTGCCAGCAGCTTGTCAAGGACAGGGAACTCCTACGAGCAGTACTTC.